This T cell receptor beta chain came from a study of shared T cell receptors in the human thymus (dated by TCRdb to about 2021). Looking at the study overall: The study examined how self-reactive, shared T-cell receptor alpha chains are generated in the human thymus.

Comments on this clone: Its binding antigen is unknown. One base away there is no much larger clone; base qualities are not given.

V gives up 9 bases and J gives up 0 bases, and the segment between their germline ends measures 15 bases. The CDR3 measures 15 amino acids from cysteine to phenylalanine. Only the CDR3 region is kept as DNA, spanning 45 bases read in frame from base 1. According to the germline V gene, CDR1 reads MNHNS and CDR2 reads SASEGT. The library was made by the immunoSEQ multiplex PCR assay. The table was pulled from immuneACCESS by TCRdb, which kept in-frame rearrangements only. Such tables lose some clones; where checked, under half of the loss comes from unresolved V genes, and the rest has no known cause. The sample records hundreds of thousands of clones, roughly 94% of which are singletons. Of the sample, approximately 0.02% falls within the top ten clones.

The TCR was taken from a human donor. Sequencing was done on a sample of thymocytes. The receptor chain draws on TRBV6-1 and TRBJ1-5; a tentative D call is TRBD1 (6 bases match). The CDR3 amino acid sequence is: CASKFAGDSNQPQHF. The DNA is TGTGCCAGTAAGTTCGCAGGGGATAGCAATCAGCCCCAGCATTTT.